This T cell receptor (beta chain) was recovered during a study of cytomegalovirus exposure and HLA in healthy donors. With respect to this clone: What it binds is not known.

Among the 110 or so subjects of the validation cohort, separate from the 666-subject first cohort, were the donors. The study's findings and limits: According to the study, roughly 160 TCR beta chains were cytomegalovirus-associated. As confirmed in vitro, a few CMV-associated chains were specific for CMV antigens.

Trimming removed 6 bases from V and 3 bases from J, with 20 bases in between. The germline CDR1 and CDR2 sequences are SGHAT and FQNNGV. The CDR3 runs to 16 residues. Sequencing used immunoSEQ multiplex PCR; TCRdb keeps in-frame clones, though not all of them. The sample gives 150,000 to 200,000 clones, more than 75% of which show up once; more than 1.2% is in the top ten. Sequencing was done on a sample of PBMCs. The receptor's source is a young woman in good health and CMV-seronegative. This chain connects TRBV11-2 to TRBJ1-1; unclear D gene. In DNA form, the CDR3 reads TGTGCCAGCAGGTCAGGTCGGGGAGGAAGGGACACTGAAGCTTTCTTT. It is translated as CASRSGRGGRDTEAFF.